The sequence of this TCR beta chain was determined in a study of radiotherapy plus CTLA-4 blockade in lung cancer. Method: immunoSEQ multiplex PCR; TCRdb's copy keeps in-frame clones and lacks some. The profile shows about 51,000 clones, more than 75% of them singletons. Germline V lookup: CDR1 KGHSY, CDR2 FQNENV. V lost 2 bases and J 7 bases, leaving 20 bases between the germline ends. The CDR3 is 16 residues long. This clone was detected only once. What it binds is unknown. Regarding the study as a whole: The best predictor of response was reported to be early blood T cell clone dynamics, with interferon-beta.

The sequence was obtained from a human donor with non-small cell lung cancer who had a complete response to radiotherapy plus ipilimumab. J is TRBJ1-1 and V is TRBV16; D is undetermined. Sequenced material: peripheral blood, taken from a patient treated with radiotherapy plus ipilimumab. CDR3: CASSQAGNQPMNEAFF. For the CDR3, the DNA is TGTGCCAGCAGCCAAGCCGGGAACCAGCCGATGAATGAAGCTTTCTTT.